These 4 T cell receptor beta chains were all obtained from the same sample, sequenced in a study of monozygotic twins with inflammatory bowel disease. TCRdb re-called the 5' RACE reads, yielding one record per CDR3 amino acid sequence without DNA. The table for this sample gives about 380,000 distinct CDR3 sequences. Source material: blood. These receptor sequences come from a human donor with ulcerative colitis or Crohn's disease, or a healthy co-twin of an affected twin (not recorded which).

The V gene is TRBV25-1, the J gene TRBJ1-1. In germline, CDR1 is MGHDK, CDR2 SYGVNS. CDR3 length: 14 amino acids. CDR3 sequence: CASAEVGMNTEAFF.

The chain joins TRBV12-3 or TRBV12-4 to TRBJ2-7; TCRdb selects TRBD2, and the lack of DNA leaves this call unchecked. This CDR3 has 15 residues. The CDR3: CASSRTSGGFYEQYF.

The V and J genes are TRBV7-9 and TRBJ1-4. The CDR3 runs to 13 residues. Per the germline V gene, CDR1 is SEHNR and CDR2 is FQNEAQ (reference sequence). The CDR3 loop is CASSLVVGEKLFF.

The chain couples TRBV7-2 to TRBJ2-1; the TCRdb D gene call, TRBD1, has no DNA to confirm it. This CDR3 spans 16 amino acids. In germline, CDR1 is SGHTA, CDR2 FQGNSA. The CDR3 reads CASSTRTGRKGNEQFF. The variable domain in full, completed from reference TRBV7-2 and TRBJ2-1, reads GAGVSQSPSNKVTEKGKDVELRCDPISGHTALYWYRQSLGQGLEFLIYFQGNSAPDKSGLPSDRFSAERTGGSVSTLTIQRTQQEDSAVYLCASSTRTGRKGNEQFFGPGTRLTVL.